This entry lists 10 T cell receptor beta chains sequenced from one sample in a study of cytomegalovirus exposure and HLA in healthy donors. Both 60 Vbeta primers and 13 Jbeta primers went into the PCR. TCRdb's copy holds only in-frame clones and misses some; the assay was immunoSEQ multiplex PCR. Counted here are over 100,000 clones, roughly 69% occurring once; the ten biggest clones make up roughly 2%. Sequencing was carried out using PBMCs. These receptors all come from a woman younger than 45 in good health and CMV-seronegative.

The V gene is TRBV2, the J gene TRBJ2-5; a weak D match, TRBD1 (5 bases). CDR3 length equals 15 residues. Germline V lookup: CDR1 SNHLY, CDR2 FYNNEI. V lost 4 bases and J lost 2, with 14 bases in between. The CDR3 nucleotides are TGTGCCAGCAGTGTGGGGCGGCTCCTTCAAGAGACCCAGTACTTC. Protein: CASSVGRLLQETQYF.

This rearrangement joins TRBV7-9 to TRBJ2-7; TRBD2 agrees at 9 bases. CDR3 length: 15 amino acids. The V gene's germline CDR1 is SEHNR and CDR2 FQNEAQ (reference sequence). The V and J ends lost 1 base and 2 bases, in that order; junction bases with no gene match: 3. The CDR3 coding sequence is TGTGCCAGCAGCTTAGGGCTAGCGGGAACCTACGAGCAGTACTTC. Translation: CASSLGLAGTYEQYF. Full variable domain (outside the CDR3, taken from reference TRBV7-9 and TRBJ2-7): DTGVSQNPRHKITKRGQNVTFRCDPISEHNRLYWYRQTLGQGPEFLTYFQNEAQLEKSRLLSDRFSAERPKGSFSTLEIQRTEQGDSAMYLCASSLGLAGTYEQYFGPGTRLTVT.

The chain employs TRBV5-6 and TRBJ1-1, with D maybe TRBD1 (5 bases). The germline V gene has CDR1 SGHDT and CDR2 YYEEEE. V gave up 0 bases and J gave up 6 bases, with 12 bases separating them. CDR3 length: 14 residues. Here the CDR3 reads CASSLVGRGSEAFF. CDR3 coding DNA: TGTGCCAGCAGCTTGGTTGGTAGGGGCTCTGAAGCTTTCTTT.

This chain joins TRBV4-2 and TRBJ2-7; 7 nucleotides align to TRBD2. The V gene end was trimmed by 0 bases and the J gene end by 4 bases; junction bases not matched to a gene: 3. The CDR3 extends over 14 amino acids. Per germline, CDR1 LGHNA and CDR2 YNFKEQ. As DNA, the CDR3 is TGTGCCAGCAGCCAAGATATCGGGAGGTACGAGCAGTACTTC. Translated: CASSQDIGRYEQYF.

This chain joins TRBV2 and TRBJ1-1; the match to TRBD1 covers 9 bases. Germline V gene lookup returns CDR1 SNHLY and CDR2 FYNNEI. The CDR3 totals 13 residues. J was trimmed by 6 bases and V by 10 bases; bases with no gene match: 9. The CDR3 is CANDRGEFAEAFF. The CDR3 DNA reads TGTGCCAATGACAGGGGGGAATTCGCTGAAGCTTTCTTT.

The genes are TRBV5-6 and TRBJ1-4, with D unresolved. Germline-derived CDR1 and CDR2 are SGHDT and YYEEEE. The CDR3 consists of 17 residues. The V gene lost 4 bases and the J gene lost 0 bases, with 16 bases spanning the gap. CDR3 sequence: CASSHARALATNEKLFF. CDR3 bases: TGTGCCAGCAGCCACGCGCGGGCCCTTGCAACTAATGAAAAACTGTTTTTT. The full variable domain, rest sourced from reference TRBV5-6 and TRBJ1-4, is DAGVTQSPTHLIKTRGQQVTLRCSPKSGHDTVSWYQQALGQGPQFIFQYYEEEERQRGNFPDRFSGHQFPNYSSELNVNALLLGDSALYLCASSHARALATNEKLFFGSGTQLSVL.

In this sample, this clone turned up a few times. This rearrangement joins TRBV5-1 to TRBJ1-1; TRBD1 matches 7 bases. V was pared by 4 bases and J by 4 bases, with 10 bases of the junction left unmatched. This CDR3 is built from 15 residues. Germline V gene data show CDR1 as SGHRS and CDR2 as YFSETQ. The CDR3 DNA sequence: TGCGCCAGCAGCCGCCAGGGGGTCGCGAGCACTGAAGCTTTCTTT. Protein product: CASSRQGVASTEAFF.

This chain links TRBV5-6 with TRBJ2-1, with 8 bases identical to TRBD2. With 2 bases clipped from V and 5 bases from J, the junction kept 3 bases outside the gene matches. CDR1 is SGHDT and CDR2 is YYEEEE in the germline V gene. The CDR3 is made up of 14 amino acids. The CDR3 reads CASSFSGRDNEQFF. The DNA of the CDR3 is TGTGCCAGCAGCTTCAGCGGGAGAGACAATGAGCAGTTCTTC.

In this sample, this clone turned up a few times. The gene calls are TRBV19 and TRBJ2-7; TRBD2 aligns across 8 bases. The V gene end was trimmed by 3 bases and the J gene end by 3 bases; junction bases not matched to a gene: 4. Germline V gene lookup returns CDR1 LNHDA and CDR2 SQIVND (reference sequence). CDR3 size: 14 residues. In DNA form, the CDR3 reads TGTGCCAGTAGTATCACCAGCGGGAGCTACGAGCAGTACTTC. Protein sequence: CASSITSGSYEQYF.

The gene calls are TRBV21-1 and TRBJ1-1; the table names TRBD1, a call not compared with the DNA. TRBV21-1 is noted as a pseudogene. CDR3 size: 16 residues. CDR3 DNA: TGTGCCAGCGGGCAAAAGGGGACAGGGGCGAACACTGAAGCTTTCTTT. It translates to CASGQKGTGANTEAFF.